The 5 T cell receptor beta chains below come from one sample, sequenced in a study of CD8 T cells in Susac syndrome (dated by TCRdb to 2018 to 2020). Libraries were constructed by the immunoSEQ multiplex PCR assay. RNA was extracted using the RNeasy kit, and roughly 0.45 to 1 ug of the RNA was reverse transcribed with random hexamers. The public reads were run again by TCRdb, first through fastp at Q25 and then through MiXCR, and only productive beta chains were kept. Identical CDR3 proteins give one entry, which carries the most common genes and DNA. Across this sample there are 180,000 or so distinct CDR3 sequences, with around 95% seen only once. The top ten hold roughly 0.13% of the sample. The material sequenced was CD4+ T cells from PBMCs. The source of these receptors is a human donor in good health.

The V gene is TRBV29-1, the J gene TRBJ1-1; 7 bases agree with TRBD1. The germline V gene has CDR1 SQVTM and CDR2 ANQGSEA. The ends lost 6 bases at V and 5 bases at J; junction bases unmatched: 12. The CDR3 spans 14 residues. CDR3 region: CSVNQGGVRTEAFF. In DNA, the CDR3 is TGCAGCGTGAACCAGGGGGGGGTGCGGACTGAAGCTTTCTTT.

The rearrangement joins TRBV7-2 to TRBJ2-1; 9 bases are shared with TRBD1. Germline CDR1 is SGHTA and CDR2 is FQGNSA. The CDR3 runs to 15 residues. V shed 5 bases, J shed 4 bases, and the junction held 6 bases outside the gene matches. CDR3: CASSPDRGGYNEQFF. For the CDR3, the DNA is TGTGCCAGCAGCCCCGACAGGGGGGGATACAATGAGCAGTTCTTC. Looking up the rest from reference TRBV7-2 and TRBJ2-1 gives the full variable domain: GAGVSQSPSNKVTEKGKDVELRCDPISGHTALYWYRQSLGQGLEFLIYFQGNSAPDKSGLPSDRFSAERTGGSVSTLTIQRTQQEDSAVYLCASSPDRGGYNEQFFGPGTRLTVL.

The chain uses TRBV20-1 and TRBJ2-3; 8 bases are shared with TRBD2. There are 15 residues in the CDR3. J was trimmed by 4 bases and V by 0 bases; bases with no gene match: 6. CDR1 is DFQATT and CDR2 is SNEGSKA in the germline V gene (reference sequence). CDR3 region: CSARDQRGGPDTQYF. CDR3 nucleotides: TGCAGTGCTAGAGATCAACGGGGGGGGCCAGATACGCAGTATTTT.

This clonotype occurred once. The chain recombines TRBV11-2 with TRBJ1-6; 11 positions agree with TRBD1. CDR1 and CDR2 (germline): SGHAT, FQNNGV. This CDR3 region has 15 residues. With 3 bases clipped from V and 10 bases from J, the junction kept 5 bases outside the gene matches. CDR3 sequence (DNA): TGTGCCAGCAGCTTGGCGGGGACAGGGGGGTCACCCCTCCACTTT. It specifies CASSLAGTGGSPLHF.

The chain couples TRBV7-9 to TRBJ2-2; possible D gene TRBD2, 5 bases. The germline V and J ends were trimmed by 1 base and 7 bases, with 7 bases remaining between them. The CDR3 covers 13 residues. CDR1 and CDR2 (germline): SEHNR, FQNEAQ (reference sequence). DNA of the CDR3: TGTGCCAGCAGCTTAGGGGAGATCGGGGAGCTGTTTTTT. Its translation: CASSLGEIGELFF.